This TCR beta chain is drawn from a study of glioma-infiltrating T cells after dendritic cell vaccination. Profiled with immunoSEQ multiplex PCR; TCRdb holds only in-frame clones, not every one. The sample has under 40,000 clones, roughly nine tenths seen once. V lost 0 bases to trimming and J lost 9 bases; unmatched junction nucleotides: 4. The CDR3 sequence is 16 residues long. CDR1 and CDR2 from the germline V gene are SNHLY and FYNNEI. The chain joins TRBV2 to TRBJ2-1; 14 bases match TRBD2. The sample was blood, taken before dendritic cell vaccination. This clonotype was sampled from a human donor with glioblastoma. This chain's CDR3 is CASSEARTSGGIEQFF. The CDR3 DNA reads as TGTGCCAGCAGTGAAGCTAGGACTAGCGGGGGGATTGAGCAGTTCTTC.